This T cell receptor beta chain was sequenced during a study of cytomegalovirus exposure and HLA in healthy donors. Details on this clone: What it binds is not known.

Findings and limits, study-wide: The CMV antigen specificity of a few CMV-associated chains was confirmed through in vitro analysis. The study recorded 150 to 200 TCR beta chains that were cytomegalovirus-associated. Data from an earlier analysis indicated that most TCR beta V segments were productive either about 87% or about 30% of the time. Sequencing likely caused a cluster of highly shared sequence variants.

The PCR employed 60 Vbeta primers together with 13 Jbeta primers. Method: immunoSEQ multiplex PCR; TCRdb's copy keeps in-frame clones and lacks some. The sample yields some 140,000 clones, less than 80% seen once. Trimming left V 1 base short and J 0 bases short, with 12 bases between. This CDR3 is 17 amino acids long. In germline, CDR1 is SEHNR, CDR2 FQNEAQ (reference sequence). The chain has TRBV7-9 and TRBJ1-4; TRBD1 might be the D (5 bases). Sequenced sample: PBMCs. The sequence derives from a woman in her 50s in good health and CMV-seropositive. The CDR3 DNA sequence: TGTGCCAGCAGCTTAGAGCGGGGGATTGCAACTAATGAAAAACTGTTTTTT. Translation gives CASSLERGIATNEKLFF.